These T cell receptor beta chains were read from a single sample in a study of T cells and copy number aberrations in small-cell lung cancer. Libraries were prepared by immunoSEQ multiplex PCR; TCRdb keeps only in-frame clonotypes and omits some of them. The sample includes about 2,100 clones, about 80% of them seen just once. The sequencing input was tumor tissue. Receptors originate from a man aged 60-69 years with small cell lung cancer. CDR3s include the opening cysteine and the closing phenylalanine or tryptophan. The D gene is left open where the match is weak.

d_call	v_call	j_call	cdr3_nt	cdr3_aa
-	TRBV14	TRBJ2-7	TGTGCCAGCAGCCAACCGGACCACTACGAGCAGTACTTC	CASSQPDHYEQYF
TRBD1	TRBV7-9	TRBJ2-7	TGTGCCAGCAGCGAGACAGGGACCTCCTACGAGCAGTACTTC	CASSETGTSYEQYF
-	TRBV14	TRBJ2-2	TGTGCCAGCAGCGTTGACTACAACACCGGGGAGCTGTTTTTT	CASSVDYNTGELFF
-	TRBV15	TRBJ2-3	TGTGCCATCAGCAGGACACTAGGGAGGACAGATACGCAGTATTTT	CAISRTLGRTDTQYF
-	TRBV28	TRBJ2-1	TGTGCCAGCAGTCCCCCCGGAGAGGGCTACAATGAGCAGTTCTTC	CASSPPGEGYNEQFF
-	TRBV10-3	TRBJ2-7	TGTGCCATCACTGACAGCAGGTACGAGCAGTACTTC	CAITDSRYEQYF
-	TRBV2	TRBJ2-2	TGTGCCAACAGACCTGACAGATCCGGGGAGCTGTTTTTT	CANRPDRSGELFF
-	TRBV15	TRBJ2-1	TGTGCCACCAGCGCCGGACTATACCCTCCCAATGAGCAGTTCTTC	CATSAGLYPPNEQFF
-	TRBV27	TRBJ2-3	TGTGCCAGCAGTTTCGGACGGACTCACACAGATACGCAGTATTTT	CASSFGRTHTDTQYF
-	TRBV19	TRBJ2-7	TGTGCCAGTAGTATCTCACCGAGTCGGGCCTCCTACGAGCAGTACTTC	CASSISPSRASYEQYF
-	TRBV11-2	TRBJ2-7	TGTGCCAGCAGCTACGACAGGTTCTACGAGCAGTACTTC	CASSYDRFYEQYF
TRBD2	TRBV18	TRBJ2-2	TGTGCCAGCTCACAGCGGGGAGGCACCGGGGAGCTGTTTTTT	CASSQRGGTGELFF
-	TRBV2	TRBJ2-1	TGTGCCAGCCTGCTACAGGCCGGTGGGGAGCAGTTCTTC	CASLLQAGGEQFF